Sequencing of this TCR beta chain was carried out in a study of blood T cell repertoires in COVID-19. Study-wide background: Sites in the United States, Italy and Spain provided acute and convalescent COVID-19 samples. T cells, B-cell-depleted T cells, or PBMCs supplied cDNA or gDNA.

Authors' analysis steps: Reference gene primer amplification in the assay estimated nucleated cell counts. Clones were sequenced by immunoSEQ multiplex PCR, and TCRdb holds only the in-frame ones, with some missing. V, J and clone size derive from that table, while D and trimming were established from the DNA sequence. This repertoire shows 150,000 to 180,000 clones, roughly 88% found once; its top ten account for 0.55% to 0.75%. CDR1 is MDHEN and CDR2 is SYDVKM in the germline V gene. V was shortened by 3 bases and J by 11 bases, with 11 bases between the two germline ends. The CDR3 loop spans 13 amino acids.

This clonotype originated in a man between 60 and 75 years old with COVID-19, enrolled during active disease. The chain uses TRBV28 and TRBJ1-6; maybe TRBD1 (5 bases). Sequencing was done on a sample of peripheral blood. This CDR3 is CASSFGGVPPLHF. The CDR3 DNA follows: TGTGCCAGCAGTTTTGGGGGGGTCCCACCCCTCCACTTT.